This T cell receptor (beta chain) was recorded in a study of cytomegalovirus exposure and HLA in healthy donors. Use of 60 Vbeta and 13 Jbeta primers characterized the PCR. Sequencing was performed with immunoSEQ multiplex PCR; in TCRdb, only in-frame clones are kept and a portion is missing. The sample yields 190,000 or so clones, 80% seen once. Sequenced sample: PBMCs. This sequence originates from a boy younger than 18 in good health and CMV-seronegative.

This chain's CDR3 is CASSGHGTSGDNEQFF. CDR3 in DNA: TGTGCCAGCAGCGGACACGGGACTAGCGGGGACAATGAGCAGTTCTTC. This chain uses TRBV9 with TRBJ2-1; 13 bases are a match to TRBD2. The CDR3 has 16 residues. J gave up 5 bases and V 3 bases, and 5 bases lay outside the gene matches. The germline V gene encodes CDR1 SGDLS and CDR2 YYNGEE.